The clone carrying this T cell receptor beta chain was counted a single time. The antigen remains unidentified. The entry originates in a study of CD8 T cells in Susac syndrome. General study findings and limits: In total CD8+ repertoires, 15 to 20 Susac-specific public clones were found, and several in CD8+ TEMRA repertoires.

The RNA, about 0.45 to 1 ug, was put through reverse transcription using random hexamers. TCRdb re-called the immunoSEQ multiplex PCR reads through MiXCR, storing one row per CDR3 protein. The sample has some 130,000 distinct CDR3 sequences, approximately 95% seen once; the top ten hold over 0.15%. V was shortened by 6 bases and J by 3 bases, with 14 bases between the two germline ends. CDR1 MNHEY and CDR2 SMNVEV come from the germline V gene (reference sequence). The CDR3 is made up of 14 amino acids. This chain connects TRBV27 to TRBJ1-2, with D possibly matching TRBD1 (5 bases). This clonotype originated in a human donor with Susac syndrome. The specimen was CD8+ T cells from PBMCs. CDR3: CASRVAGADYGYTF. The CDR3 bases are TGTGCCAGCAGGGTGGCTGGGGCGGACTATGGCTACACCTTC.